These 10 T cell receptor beta chains were all obtained from the same sample, sequenced in a study of cytomegalovirus exposure and HLA in healthy donors. Both 60 Vbeta primers and 13 Jbeta primers went into the PCR. Some clones are missing from TCRdb's copy, which holds only in-frame ones; the method was immunoSEQ multiplex PCR. The repertoire holds around 80,000 clones, with 70% to 85% as singletons. The sequenced material came from PBMCs. The receptor source for this set is a man aged 35-49 years in good health and CMV-seropositive.

This chain joins TRBV30 and TRBJ1-1; 7 bases map to TRBD1. The CDR3 has 14 amino acids. V trimming: 5 bases; J trimming: 1 base; junction bases outside the gene matches: 7. Germline V gene data show CDR1 as GTSNPN and CDR2 as SVGIG (reference sequence). The CDR3 spells CAWGSDRANTEAFF. The DNA for the CDR3 is TGTGCCTGGGGTTCTGACAGGGCGAACACTGAAGCTTTCTTT. Drawing the rest from reference TRBV30 and TRBJ1-1, the complete variable domain is SQTIHQWPATLVQPVGSPLSLECTVEGTSNPNLYWYRQAAGRGLQLLFYSVGIGQISSEVPQNLSASRPQDRQFILSSKKLLLSDSGFYLCAWGSDRANTEAFFGQGTRLTVV.

This clone was counted a few times. The V call is TRBV2, the J call TRBJ2-3; D possibly corresponds to TRBD2 (6 bases). Between the trimmed V and J ends, which lost 0 bases and 0 bases, there was a span of 16 bases. The V gene's germline CDR1 is SNHLY and CDR2 FYNNEI. The CDR3 runs 18 residues. CDR3 DNA sequence: TGTGCCAGCAGTGAAGCTTGGGGGGACGGGTCTAGCACAGATACGCAGTATTTT. Encoded protein: CASSEAWGDGSSTDTQYF.

This chain links TRBV28 with TRBJ2-1, with 10 bases identical to TRBD2. Germline lookup yields CDR1 MDHEN and CDR2 SYDVKM. CDR3 size: 16 residues. V shed 7 bases and J 0 bases; nucleotides not matched to a gene: 6. CDR3 coding DNA: TGTGCCAGCATTGGGGCTAGCGGGGGCTCCTACAATGAGCAGTTCTTC. It encodes CASIGASGGSYNEQFF. The full variable domain, with the rest looked up from reference TRBV28 and TRBJ2-1, is DVKVTQSSRYLVKRTGEKVFLECVQDMDHENMFWYRQDPGLGLRLIYFSYDVKMKEKGDIPEGYSVSREKKERFSLILESASTNQTSMYLCASIGASGGSYNEQFFGPGTRLTVL.

The chain recombines TRBV27 with TRBJ1-1; unclear D gene. CDR3 size: 12 residues. With 5 bases removed from V and 5 bases from J, the gap between germline ends came to 9 bases. Germline loops: CDR1 MNHEY, CDR2 SMNVEV (reference sequence). CDR3 amino acids: CASSPPGTEAFF. The CDR3 DNA follows: TGTGCCAGCAGTCCACCGGGGACTGAAGCTTTCTTT.

Details on this clone: One end of the junction does not line up with germline, which may come from a read error. The rearrangement uses TRBV5-1 and TRBJ1-1; the match to TRBD1 covers 10 bases. The CDR3 extends over 15 amino acids. The V gene's germline CDR1 is SGHRS and CDR2 YFSETQ. In nucleotides, the CDR3 is TGCGCCAGCAGCCGGGGGGGACAGGGGAACCCTGAAGCTTTCTTT. Residues: CASSRGGQGNPEAFF.

The chain links TRBV27 to TRBJ2-5, with 7 positions matching TRBD1. Trimming removed 5 bases from V and 4 bases from J; junction bases left unmatched: 22. Germline V gene lookup returns CDR1 MNHEY and CDR2 SMNVEV (reference sequence). The CDR3 covers 19 residues. In DNA, the CDR3 is TGTGCCAGCAGTCCCTTACCACCCGGGCTAGGGACAGAGCGAGAGACCCAGTACTTC. This translates into CASSPLPPGLGTERETQYF.

This chain uses TRBV28 with TRBJ1-1, with no clear D. The CDR3 runs to 13 residues. V was pared by 6 bases and J by 1 base, with 9 bases between. The germline V gene encodes CDR1 MDHEN and CDR2 SYDVKM. The CDR3 sequence: CASSLPRNTEAFF. DNA for the CDR3: TGTGCCAGCAGCCTTCCCCGGAACACTGAAGCTTTCTTT.

This chain uses TRBV5-1 with TRBJ1-5; D is uncertain. This CDR3 is 15 amino acids long. The ends were cut back, 3 bases at V and 2 bases at J, with 12 bases in the middle. The V gene's germline CDR1 is SGHRS and CDR2 YFSETQ. CDR3 sequence reads: CASSWGGWGNQPQHF. The CDR3 coding sequence is TGCGCCAGCAGCTGGGGAGGATGGGGCAATCAGCCCCAGCATTTT.

The chain carries TRBV5-1 and TRBJ2-7; possibly TRBD2 for D (5 bases). The CDR3 covers 13 residues. The germline V and J ends were trimmed by 1 base and 4 bases, with 9 bases remaining between them. CDR1 and CDR2 (germline): SGHRS, YFSETQ. CDR3 DNA: TGCGCCAGCAGCTTGTCTAGCCATTACGAGCAGTACTTC. This gives the protein CASSLSSHYEQYF.

Only a few counts were recorded for this clone. V gene TRBV5-1 combines with J gene TRBJ2-7, with D unclear. V lost 0 bases to trimming and J lost 4 bases, with 11 bases between them. The CDR3 spans 14 residues. Germline CDR1 is SGHRS and CDR2 is YFSETQ. The chain's CDR3 is CASSLGGAEYEQYF. DNA of the CDR3: TGCGCCAGCAGCTTGGGTGGAGCCGAGTACGAGCAGTACTTC.